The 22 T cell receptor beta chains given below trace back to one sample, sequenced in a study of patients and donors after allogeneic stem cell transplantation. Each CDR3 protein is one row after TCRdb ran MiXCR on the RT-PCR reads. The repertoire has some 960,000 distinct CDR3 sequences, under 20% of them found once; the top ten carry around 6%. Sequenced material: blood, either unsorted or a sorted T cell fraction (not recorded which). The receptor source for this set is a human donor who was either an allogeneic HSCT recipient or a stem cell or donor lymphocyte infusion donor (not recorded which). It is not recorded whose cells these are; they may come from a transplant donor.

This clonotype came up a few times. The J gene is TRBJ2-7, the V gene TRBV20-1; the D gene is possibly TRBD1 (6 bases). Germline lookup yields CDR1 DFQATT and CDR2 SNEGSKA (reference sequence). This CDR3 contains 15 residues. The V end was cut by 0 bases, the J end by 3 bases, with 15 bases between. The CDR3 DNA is TGCAGTGCTAGAGATCCTGACAGGAATGTCTACGAGCAGTACTTC. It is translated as CSARDPDRNVYEQYF.

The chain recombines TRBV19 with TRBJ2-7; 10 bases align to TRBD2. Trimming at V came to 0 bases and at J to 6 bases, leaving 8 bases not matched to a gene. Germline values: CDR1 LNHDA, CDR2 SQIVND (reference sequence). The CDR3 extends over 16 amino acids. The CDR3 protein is CASSIDQAASGSEQYF. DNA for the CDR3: TGTGCCAGTAGTATAGATCAGGCTGCTAGCGGGAGCGAGCAGTACTTC.

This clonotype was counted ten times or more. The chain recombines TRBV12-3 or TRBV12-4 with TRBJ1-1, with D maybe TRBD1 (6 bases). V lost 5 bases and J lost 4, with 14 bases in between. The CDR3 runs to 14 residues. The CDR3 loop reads CASSPRGGPTEAFF. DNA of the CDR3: TGTGCCAGCAGTCCCCGGGGGGGCCCCACTGAAGCTTTCTTT.

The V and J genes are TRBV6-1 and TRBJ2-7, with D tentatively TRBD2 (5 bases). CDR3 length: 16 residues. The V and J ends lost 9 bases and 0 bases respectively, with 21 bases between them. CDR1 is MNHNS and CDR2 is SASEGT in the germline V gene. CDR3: CASRRGVPRGSYEQYF. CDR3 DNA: TGTGCCAGTCGGCGCGGCGTGCCCCGGGGCTCCTACGAGCAGTACTTC.

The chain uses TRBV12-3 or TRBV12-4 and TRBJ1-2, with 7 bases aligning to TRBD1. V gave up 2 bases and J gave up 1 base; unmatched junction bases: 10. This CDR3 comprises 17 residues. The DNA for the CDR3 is TGTGCCAGCAGTTTATCCTTGAAGGGGGCGCGTAACTATGGCTACACCTTC. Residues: CASSLSLKGARNYGYTF.

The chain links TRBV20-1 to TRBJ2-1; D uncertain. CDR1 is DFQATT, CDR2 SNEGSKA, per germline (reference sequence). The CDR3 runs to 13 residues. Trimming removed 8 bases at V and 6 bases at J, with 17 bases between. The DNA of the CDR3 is TGCAGTCCCCGACTGGGTAACGGCAATGAGCAGTTCTTC. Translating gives CSPRLGNGNEQFF.

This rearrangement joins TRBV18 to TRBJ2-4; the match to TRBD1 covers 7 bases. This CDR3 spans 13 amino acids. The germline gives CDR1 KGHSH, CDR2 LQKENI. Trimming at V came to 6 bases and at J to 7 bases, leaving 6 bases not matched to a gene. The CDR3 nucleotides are TGTGCCAGCTCCCTGGGGACAGACAACATTCAGTACTTC. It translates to CASSLGTDNIQYF.

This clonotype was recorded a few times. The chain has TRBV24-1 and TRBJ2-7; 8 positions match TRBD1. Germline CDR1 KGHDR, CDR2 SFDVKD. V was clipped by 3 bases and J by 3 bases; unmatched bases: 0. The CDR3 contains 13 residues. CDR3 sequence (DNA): TGTGCCACCAGTGATGGGACAGGCTACGAGCAGTACTTC. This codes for CATSDGTGYEQYF.

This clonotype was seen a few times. The CDR3 nucleotides are TGTGCCACCAGTTTGGGGATCAATCAGCCCCAGCATTTT. This codes for CATSLGINQPQHF. This chain uses TRBV24-1 with TRBJ1-5; no definite D call. This CDR3 region has 13 residues. Trimming took off 6 bases at V and 3 bases at J, with 8 bases between the two ends. CDR1 and CDR2 (germline): KGHDR, SFDVKD.

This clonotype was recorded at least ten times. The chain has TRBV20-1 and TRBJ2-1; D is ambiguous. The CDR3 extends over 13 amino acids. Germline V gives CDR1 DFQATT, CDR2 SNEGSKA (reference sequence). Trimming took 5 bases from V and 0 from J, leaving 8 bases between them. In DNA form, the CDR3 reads TGCAGTGCTGGATGCAGCTCCTACAATGAGCAGTTCTTC. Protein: CSAGCSSYNEQFF.

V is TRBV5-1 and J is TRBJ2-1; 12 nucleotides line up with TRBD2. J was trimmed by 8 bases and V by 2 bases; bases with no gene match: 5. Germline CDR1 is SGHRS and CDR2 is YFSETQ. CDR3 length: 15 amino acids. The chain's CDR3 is CASSFLTSGSDEQFF. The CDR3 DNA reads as TGCGCCAGCAGCTTCCTGACTAGCGGGAGTGATGAGCAGTTCTTC.

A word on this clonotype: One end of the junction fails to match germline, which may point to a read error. The CDR3: CASSSAGKADW. CDR3 sequence (DNA): TGTGCCAGCAGTTCGGCGGGGAAAGCGGACTGG. V is TRBV6-2 or TRBV6-3 and J is TRBJ1-1; D ambiguous. CDR1 and CDR2 (germline): MNHEY, SVGEGT. The CDR3 spans 11 residues.

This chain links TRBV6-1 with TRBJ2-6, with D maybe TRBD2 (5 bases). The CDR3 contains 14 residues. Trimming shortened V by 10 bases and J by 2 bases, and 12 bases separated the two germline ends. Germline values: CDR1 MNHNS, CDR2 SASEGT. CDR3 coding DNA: TGTGCCACCGGGGTGGGAACTGGGGCCAACGTCCTGACTTTC. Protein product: CATGVGTGANVLTF.

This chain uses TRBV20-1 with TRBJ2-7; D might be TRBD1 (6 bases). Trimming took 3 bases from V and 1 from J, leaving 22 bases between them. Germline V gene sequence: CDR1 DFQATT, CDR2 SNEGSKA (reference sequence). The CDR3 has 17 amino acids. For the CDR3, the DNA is TGCAGTGCTAGTCCCAGGGGCGCGAGGGGTTTTTCCTACGAGCAGTACTTC. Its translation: CSASPRGARGFSYEQYF.

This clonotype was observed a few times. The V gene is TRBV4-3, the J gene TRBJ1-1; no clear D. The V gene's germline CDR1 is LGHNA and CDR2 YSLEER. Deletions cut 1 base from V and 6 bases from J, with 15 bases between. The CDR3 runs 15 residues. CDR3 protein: CASSQVGKDGAEAFF. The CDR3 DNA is TGCGCCAGCAGCCAAGTGGGGAAAGATGGGGCTGAAGCTTTCTTT.

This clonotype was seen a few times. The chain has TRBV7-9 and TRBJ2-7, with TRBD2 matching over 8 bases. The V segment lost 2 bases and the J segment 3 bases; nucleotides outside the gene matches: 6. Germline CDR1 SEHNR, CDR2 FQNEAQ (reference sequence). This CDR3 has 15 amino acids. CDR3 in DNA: TGTGCCAGCAGCTTACGAGCGGGGGACCTCTACGAGCAGTACTTC. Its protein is CASSLRAGDLYEQYF.

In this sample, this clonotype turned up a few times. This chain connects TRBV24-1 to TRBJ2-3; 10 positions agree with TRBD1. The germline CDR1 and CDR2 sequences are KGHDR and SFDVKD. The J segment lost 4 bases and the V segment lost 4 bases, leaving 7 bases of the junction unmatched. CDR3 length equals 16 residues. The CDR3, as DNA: TGTGCCACCAGTGACCCGGACGGACAGGGGGCAGATACGCAGTATTTT. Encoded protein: CATSDPDGQGADTQYF.

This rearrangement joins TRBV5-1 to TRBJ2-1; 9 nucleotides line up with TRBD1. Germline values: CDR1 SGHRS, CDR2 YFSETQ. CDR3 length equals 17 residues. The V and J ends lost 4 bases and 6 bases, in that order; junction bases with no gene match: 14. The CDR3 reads CASSQAIQGALSNEQFF. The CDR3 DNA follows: TGCGCCAGCAGCCAAGCAATACAGGGGGCGTTGAGCAATGAGCAGTTCTTC. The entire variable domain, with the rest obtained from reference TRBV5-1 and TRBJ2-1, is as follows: KAGVTQTPRYLIKTRGQQVTLSCSPISGHRSVSWYQQTPGQGLQFLFEYFSETQRNKGNFPGRFSGRQFSNSRSEMNVSTLELGDSALYLCASSQAIQGALSNEQFFGPGTRLTVL.

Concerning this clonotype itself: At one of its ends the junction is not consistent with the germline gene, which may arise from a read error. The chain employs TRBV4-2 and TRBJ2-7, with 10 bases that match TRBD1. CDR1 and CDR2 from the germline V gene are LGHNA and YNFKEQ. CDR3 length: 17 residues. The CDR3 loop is CASGQNSRDRGFHEQYF. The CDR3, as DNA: TGTGCCAGCGGCCAAAACTCCCGGGACAGGGGATTCCACGAGCAGTACTTC.

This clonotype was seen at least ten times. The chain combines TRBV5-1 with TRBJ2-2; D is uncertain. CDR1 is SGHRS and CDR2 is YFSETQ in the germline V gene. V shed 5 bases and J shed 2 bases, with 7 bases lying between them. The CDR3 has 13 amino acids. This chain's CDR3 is CASSGANTGELFF. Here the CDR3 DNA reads TGCGCCAGCAGTGGTGCAAACACCGGGGAGCTGTTTTTT.

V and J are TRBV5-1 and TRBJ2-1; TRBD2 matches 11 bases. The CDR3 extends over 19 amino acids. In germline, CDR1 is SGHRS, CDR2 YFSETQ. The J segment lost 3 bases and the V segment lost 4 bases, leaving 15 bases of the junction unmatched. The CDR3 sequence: CASSRGPTSGTRSYNEQFF. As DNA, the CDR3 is TGCGCCAGCAGCCGAGGACCGACTAGCGGGACGCGGAGCTACAATGAGCAGTTCTTC. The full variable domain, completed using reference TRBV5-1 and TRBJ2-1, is KAGVTQTPRYLIKTRGQQVTLSCSPISGHRSVSWYQQTPGQGLQFLFEYFSETQRNKGNFPGRFSGRQFSNSRSEMNVSTLELGDSALYLCASSRGPTSGTRSYNEQFFGPGTRLTVL.

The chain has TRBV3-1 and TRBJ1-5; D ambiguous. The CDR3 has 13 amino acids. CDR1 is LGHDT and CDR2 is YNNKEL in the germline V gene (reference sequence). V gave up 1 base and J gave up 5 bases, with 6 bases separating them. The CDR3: CASSQGTDQPQHF. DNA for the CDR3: TGTGCCAGCAGCCAAGGGACCGATCAGCCCCAGCATTTT.